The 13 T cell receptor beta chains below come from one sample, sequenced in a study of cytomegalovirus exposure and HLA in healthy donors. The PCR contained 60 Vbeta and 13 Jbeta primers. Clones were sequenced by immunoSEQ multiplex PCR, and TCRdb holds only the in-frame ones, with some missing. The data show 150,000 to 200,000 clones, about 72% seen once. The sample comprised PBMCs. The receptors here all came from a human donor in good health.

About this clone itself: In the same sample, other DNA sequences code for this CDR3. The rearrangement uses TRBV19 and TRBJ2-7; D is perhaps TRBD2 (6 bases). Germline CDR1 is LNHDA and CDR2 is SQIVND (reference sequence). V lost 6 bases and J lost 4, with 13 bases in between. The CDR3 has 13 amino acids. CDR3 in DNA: TGTGCCAGTAGCCCTCAAGCGGGTTACGAGCAGTACTTC. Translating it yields CASSPQAGYEQYF.

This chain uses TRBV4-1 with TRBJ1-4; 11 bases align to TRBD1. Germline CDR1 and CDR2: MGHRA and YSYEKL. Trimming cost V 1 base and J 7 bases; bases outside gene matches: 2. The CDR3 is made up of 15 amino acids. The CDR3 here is CASSQAGTGGEKLFF. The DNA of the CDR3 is TGCGCCAGCAGCCAAGCCGGGACAGGGGGTGAAAAACTGTTTTTT.

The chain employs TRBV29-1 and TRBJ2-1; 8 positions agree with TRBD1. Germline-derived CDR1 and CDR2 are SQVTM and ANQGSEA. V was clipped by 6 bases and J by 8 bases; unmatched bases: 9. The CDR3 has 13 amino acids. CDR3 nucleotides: TGCAGCGTACGATGGACAGGGAACGATGAGCAGTTCTTC. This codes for CSVRWTGNDEQFF.

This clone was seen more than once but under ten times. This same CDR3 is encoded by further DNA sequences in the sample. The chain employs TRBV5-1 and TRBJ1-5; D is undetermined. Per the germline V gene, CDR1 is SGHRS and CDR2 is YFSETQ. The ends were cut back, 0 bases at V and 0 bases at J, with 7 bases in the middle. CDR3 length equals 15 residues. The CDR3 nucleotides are TGCGCCAGCAGCTTGGGACACACTAGCAATCAGCCCCAGCATTTT. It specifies CASSLGHTSNQPQHF. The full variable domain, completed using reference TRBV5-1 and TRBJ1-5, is KAGVTQTPRYLIKTRGQQVTLSCSPISGHRSVSWYQQTPGQGLQFLFEYFSETQRNKGNFPGRFSGRQFSNSRSEMNVSTLELGDSALYLCASSLGHTSNQPQHFGDGTRLSIL.

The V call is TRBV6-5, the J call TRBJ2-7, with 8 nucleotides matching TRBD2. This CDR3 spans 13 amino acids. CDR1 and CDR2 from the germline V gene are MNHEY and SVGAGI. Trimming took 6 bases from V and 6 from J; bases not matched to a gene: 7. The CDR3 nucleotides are TGTGCCAGCAGCGGGGGGGCCGGACGCGAGCAGTACTTC. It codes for CASSGGAGREQYF.

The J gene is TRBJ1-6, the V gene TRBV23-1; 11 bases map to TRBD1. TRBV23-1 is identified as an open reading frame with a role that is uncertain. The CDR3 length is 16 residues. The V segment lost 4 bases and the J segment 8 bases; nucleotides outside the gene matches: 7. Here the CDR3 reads CASSPGTGGPHSPLHF. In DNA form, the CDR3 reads TGCGCCAGCAGTCCCGGGACAGGGGGACCGCATTCACCCCTCCACTTT.

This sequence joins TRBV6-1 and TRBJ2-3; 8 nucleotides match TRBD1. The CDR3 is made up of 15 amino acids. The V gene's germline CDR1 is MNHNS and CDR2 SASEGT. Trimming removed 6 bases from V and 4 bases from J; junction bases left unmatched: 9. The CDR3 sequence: CASSIGAGGADTQYF. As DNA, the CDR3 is TGTGCCAGCAGCATTGGGGCAGGGGGCGCAGATACGCAGTATTTT.

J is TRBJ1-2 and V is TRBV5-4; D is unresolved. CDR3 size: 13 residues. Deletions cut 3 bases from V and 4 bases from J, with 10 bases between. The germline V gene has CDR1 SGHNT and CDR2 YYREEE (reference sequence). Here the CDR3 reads CASSSTMAYGYTF. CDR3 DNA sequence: TGTGCCAGCAGCTCGACAATGGCCTATGGCTACACCTTC. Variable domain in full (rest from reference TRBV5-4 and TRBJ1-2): ETGVTQSPTHLIKTRGQQVTLRCSSQSGHNTVSWYQQALGQGPQFIFQYYREEENGRGNFPPRFSGLQFPNYSSELNVNALELDDSALYLCASSSTMAYGYTFGSGTRLTVV.

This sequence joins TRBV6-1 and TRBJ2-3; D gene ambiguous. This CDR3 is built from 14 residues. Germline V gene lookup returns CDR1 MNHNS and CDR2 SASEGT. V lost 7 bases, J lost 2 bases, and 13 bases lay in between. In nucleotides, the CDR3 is TGTGCCAGCACCCCCTCGAGAGCCACAGATACGCAGTATTTT. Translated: CASTPSRATDTQYF.

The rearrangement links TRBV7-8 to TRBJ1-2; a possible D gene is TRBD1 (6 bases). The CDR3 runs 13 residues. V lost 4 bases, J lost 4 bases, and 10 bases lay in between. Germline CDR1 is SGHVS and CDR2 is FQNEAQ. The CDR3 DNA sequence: TGTGCCAGCAGCTCTAAGGGGGTCTATGGCTACACCTTC. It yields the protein CASSSKGVYGYTF.

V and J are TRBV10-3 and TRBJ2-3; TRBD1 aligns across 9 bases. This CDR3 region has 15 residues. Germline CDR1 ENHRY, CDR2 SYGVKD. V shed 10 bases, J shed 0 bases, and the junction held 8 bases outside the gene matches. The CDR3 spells CATSGQGSSTDTQYF. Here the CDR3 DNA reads TGTGCCACCAGCGGACAGGGGTCCAGCACAGATACGCAGTATTTT.

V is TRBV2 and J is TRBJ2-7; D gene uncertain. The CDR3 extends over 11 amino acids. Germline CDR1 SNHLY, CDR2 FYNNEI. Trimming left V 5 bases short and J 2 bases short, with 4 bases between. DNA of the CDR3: TGTGCCAGCAGTTTAGCCTACGAGCAGTACTTC. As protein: CASSLAYEQYF.

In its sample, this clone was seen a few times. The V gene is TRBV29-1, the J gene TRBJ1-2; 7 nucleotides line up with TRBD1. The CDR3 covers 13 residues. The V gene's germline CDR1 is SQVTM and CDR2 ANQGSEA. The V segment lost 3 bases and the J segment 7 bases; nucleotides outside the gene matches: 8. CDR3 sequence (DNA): TGCAGCGTTGAGGGCCCAGGGGGAAGTGGCTACACCTTC. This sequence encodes CSVEGPGGSGYTF.